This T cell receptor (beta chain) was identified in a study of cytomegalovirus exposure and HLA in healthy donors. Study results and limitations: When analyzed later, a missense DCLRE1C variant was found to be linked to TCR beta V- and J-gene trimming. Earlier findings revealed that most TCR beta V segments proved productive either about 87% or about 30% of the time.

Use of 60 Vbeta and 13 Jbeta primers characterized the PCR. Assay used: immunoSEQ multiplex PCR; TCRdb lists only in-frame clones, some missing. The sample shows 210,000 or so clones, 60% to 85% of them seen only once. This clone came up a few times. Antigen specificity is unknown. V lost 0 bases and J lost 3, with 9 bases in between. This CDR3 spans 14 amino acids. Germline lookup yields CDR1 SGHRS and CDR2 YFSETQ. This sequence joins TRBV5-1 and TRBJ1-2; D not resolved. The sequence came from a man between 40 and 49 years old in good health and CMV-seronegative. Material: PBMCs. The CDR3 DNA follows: TGCGCCAGCAGCTTGGCCGGGATTCACTATGGCTACACCTTC. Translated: CASSLAGIHYGYTF.